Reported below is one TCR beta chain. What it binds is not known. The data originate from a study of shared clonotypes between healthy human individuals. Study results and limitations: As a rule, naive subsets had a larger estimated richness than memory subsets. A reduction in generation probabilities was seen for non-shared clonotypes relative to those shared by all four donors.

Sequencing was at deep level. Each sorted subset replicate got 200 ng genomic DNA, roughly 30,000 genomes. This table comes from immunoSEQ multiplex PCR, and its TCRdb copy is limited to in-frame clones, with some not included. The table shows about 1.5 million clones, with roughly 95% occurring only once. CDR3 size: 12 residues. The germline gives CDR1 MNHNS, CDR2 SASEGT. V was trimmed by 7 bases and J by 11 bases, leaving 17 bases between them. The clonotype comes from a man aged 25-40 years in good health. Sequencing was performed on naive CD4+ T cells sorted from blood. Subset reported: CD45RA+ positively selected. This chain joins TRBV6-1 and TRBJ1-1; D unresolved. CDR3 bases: TGTGCCAGCACCGAACCGGTGACGTATGCTTTCTTT. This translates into CASTEPVTYAFF.